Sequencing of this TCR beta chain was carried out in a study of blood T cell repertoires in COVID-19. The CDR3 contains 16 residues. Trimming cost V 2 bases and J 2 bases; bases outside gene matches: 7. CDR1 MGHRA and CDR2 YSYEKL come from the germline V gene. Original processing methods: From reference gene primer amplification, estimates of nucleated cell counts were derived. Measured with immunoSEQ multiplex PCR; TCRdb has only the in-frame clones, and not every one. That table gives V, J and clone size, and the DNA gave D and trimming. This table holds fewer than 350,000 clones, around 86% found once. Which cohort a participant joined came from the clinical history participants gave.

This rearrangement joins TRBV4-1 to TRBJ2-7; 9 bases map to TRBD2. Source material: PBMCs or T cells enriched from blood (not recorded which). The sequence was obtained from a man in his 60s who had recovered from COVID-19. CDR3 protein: CASSQPPGLAPYEQYF. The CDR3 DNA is TGCGCCAGCAGCCAACCCCCGGGACTAGCTCCCTACGAGCAGTACTTC.